Listed below are T cell receptor beta chains from one sample, sequenced in a study of T cell responses to AZD1222 COVID-19 vaccine. Assay: immunoSEQ multiplex PCR; the TCRdb copy retains only in-frame clones and omits some. The table records around 110,000 clones, almost 95% of them present only once. The sample in question was peripheral blood, obtained 28 days after the second AZD1222 dose. These receptors were collected from an adult who received the AZD1222 COVID-19 vaccine. Each CDR3 is given with its conserved first and last residue. A D gene is named only where the DNA matches it firmly. Size is omitted from some rows. Given values are once, few, many or a class for expanded clones.

v_call: TRBV27; clone_size: NA; j_call: TRBJ2-7; d_call: NA; cdr3_aa: CASSRDTVSYEQYF; cdr3_nt: TGTGCCAGCAGCCGGGACACTGTTTCCTACGAGCAGTACTTC
v_call: TRBV30; clone_size: NA; j_call: TRBJ1-2; d_call: NA; cdr3_aa: CAWSVLGTDGYTF; cdr3_nt: TGTGCCTGGAGTGTACTTGGGACGGATGGCTACACCTTC
v_call: TRBV5-1; clone_size: once; j_call: TRBJ2-1; d_call: NA; cdr3_aa: CASSLRSSYNEQFF; cdr3_nt: TGCGCCAGCAGCTTAAGAAGCTCCTACAATGAGCAGTTCTTC
v_call: TRBV6-5; clone_size: NA; j_call: TRBJ2-1; d_call: NA; cdr3_aa: CASSYSLQGGHEQFF; cdr3_nt: TGTGCCAGCAGTTACTCCCTCCAGGGTGGACATGAGCAGTTCTTC
v_call: TRBV7-9; clone_size: NA; j_call: TRBJ1-3; d_call: NA; cdr3_aa: CASSFHHSGNTIYF; cdr3_nt: TGTGCCAGCAGCTTTCACCACTCTGGAAACACCATATATTTT
v_call: TRBV27; clone_size: NA; j_call: TRBJ1-5; d_call: TRBD1; cdr3_aa: CASSLPPGTENQPQHF; cdr3_nt: TGTGCCAGCAGTTTACCTCCCGGGACAGAGAATCAGCCCCAGCATTTT
v_call: TRBV3-1/TRBV3-2; clone_size: NA; j_call: TRBJ2-5; d_call: TRBD2; cdr3_aa: CASSPLSGRALEETQYF; cdr3_nt: TGTGCCAGCAGCCCCCTTAGCGGGAGGGCCCTCGAGGAGACCCAGTACTTC
v_call: TRBV13; clone_size: NA; j_call: TRBJ2-1; d_call: TRBD2; cdr3_aa: CASSPYRTSGSSAYNEQFF; cdr3_nt: TGTGCCAGCAGCCCCTACCGGACTAGCGGGAGTAGCGCCTACAATGAGCAGTTCTTC
v_call: TRBV19; clone_size: NA; j_call: TRBJ1-1; d_call: TRBD1; cdr3_aa: CASSFRDRHTEAFF; cdr3_nt: TGTGCCAGTAGTTTCCGGGACAGGCACACTGAAGCTTTCTTT
v_call: TRBV27; clone_size: NA; j_call: TRBJ2-7; d_call: TRBD2; cdr3_aa: CASSSGTTYEQYF; cdr3_nt: TGTGCCAGCAGTTCCGGGACTACCTACGAGCAGTACTTC
v_call: TRBV18; clone_size: NA; j_call: TRBJ1-5; d_call: NA; cdr3_aa: CASSPMEDQPQHF; cdr3_nt: TGTGCCAGCTCACCAATGGAGGATCAGCCCCAGCATTTT
v_call: TRBV27; clone_size: NA; j_call: TRBJ2-1; d_call: NA; cdr3_aa: CASSLAWVGPYNEQFF; cdr3_nt: TGTGCCAGCAGTTTGGCTTGGGTGGGCCCCTACAATGAGCAGTTCTTC
v_call: TRBV30; clone_size: NA; j_call: TRBJ2-3; d_call: NA; cdr3_aa: CAWSPGHMDTQYF; cdr3_nt: TGTGCCTGGAGTCCAGGTCATATGGATACGCAGTATTTT
v_call: TRBV6-6; clone_size: NA; j_call: TRBJ1-5; d_call: NA; cdr3_aa: CASLRGYSNQPQHF; cdr3_nt: TGTGCCAGCCTTCGGGGATATAGCAATCAGCCCCAGCATTTT
v_call: TRBV18; clone_size: NA; j_call: TRBJ2-6; d_call: TRBD1; cdr3_aa: CASSPDRAGANVLTF; cdr3_nt: TGTGCCAGCTCACCAGACAGGGCAGGGGCCAACGTCCTGACTTTC
v_call: TRBV7-2; clone_size: NA; j_call: TRBJ2-3; d_call: NA; cdr3_aa: CASSLVFGVAGDTQYF; cdr3_nt: TGTGCCAGCAGCTTGGTTTTCGGTGTGGCTGGAGATACGCAGTATTTT
v_call: TRBV7-8; clone_size: once; j_call: TRBJ2-2; d_call: TRBD2; cdr3_aa: CASSFPTSGGKNTGELFF; cdr3_nt: TGTGCCAGCAGCTTCCCGACTAGCGGGGGGAAGAACACCGGGGAGCTGTTTTTT
v_call: TRBV9; clone_size: NA; j_call: TRBJ1-1; d_call: NA; cdr3_aa: CASSVERMGGENTEAFF; cdr3_nt: TGTGCCAGCAGCGTAGAGAGAATGGGGGGTGAGAACACTGAAGCTTTCTTT
v_call: TRBV29-1; clone_size: NA; j_call: TRBJ2-7; d_call: NA; cdr3_aa: CSVGGFYEQYF; cdr3_nt: TGCAGCGTGGGGGGTTTCTACGAGCAGTACTTC
v_call: TRBV6-5; clone_size: NA; j_call: TRBJ2-5; d_call: TRBD2; cdr3_aa: CASVKREGPETQYF; cdr3_nt: TGTGCCAGCGTAAAACGGGAGGGCCCGGAGACCCAGTACTTC
v_call: TRBV6-5; clone_size: once; j_call: TRBJ2-3; d_call: NA; cdr3_aa: CASPWTGTDTQYF; cdr3_nt: TGTGCCAGCCCCTGGACAGGCACAGATACGCAGTATTTT
v_call: TRBV6-2/TRBV6-3; clone_size: NA; j_call: TRBJ1-5; d_call: NA; cdr3_aa: CASSYFGGSQPQHF; cdr3_nt: TGTGCCAGCAGTTATTTCGGGGGAAGTCAGCCCCAGCATTTT
v_call: TRBV28; clone_size: NA; j_call: TRBJ1-6; d_call: NA; cdr3_aa: CASSWKAYNSPLHF; cdr3_nt: TGTGCCAGCAGTTGGAAGGCGTATAATTCACCCCTCCACTTT
v_call: TRBV2; clone_size: NA; j_call: TRBJ2-3; d_call: TRBD2; cdr3_aa: CASSVLAGGADTQYF; cdr3_nt: TGTGCCAGCAGTGTGCTAGCGGGAGGAGCAGATACGCAGTATTTT
v_call: TRBV27; clone_size: NA; j_call: TRBJ1-4; d_call: TRBD1; cdr3_aa: CASRLTGVDEKLFF; cdr3_nt: TGTGCCAGCAGATTAACAGGGGTGGATGAAAAACTGTTTTTT
v_call: TRBV19; clone_size: NA; j_call: TRBJ1-2; d_call: NA; cdr3_aa: CASSPDRDPIYGYTF; cdr3_nt: TGTGCCAGTAGCCCCGACCGGGACCCTATCTATGGCTACACCTTC
v_call: TRBV7-2; clone_size: NA; j_call: TRBJ2-3; d_call: TRBD2; cdr3_aa: CASSPMGSGSTDTQYF; cdr3_nt: TGTGCCAGCAGCCCGATGGGTAGCGGGAGCACAGATACGCAGTATTTT
v_call: TRBV7-9; clone_size: NA; j_call: TRBJ2-1; d_call: NA; cdr3_aa: CASSPPTADEQFF; cdr3_nt: TGTGCCAGCAGCCCGCCGACTGCAGATGAGCAGTTCTTC
v_call: TRBV7-9; clone_size: few; j_call: TRBJ2-1; d_call: TRBD2; cdr3_aa: CASSNLAGAFNEQFF; cdr3_nt: TGTGCCAGCAGCAATCTAGCGGGAGCTTTCAATGAGCAGTTCTTC
v_call: TRBV7-9; clone_size: NA; j_call: TRBJ2-1; d_call: NA; cdr3_aa: CASSRPGSGNEQFF; cdr3_nt: TGTGCCAGCAGCCGCCCCGGGAGTGGTAATGAGCAGTTCTTC
v_call: TRBV27; clone_size: NA; j_call: TRBJ1-6; d_call: NA; cdr3_aa: CASSLEPYSYNSPLHF; cdr3_nt: TGTGCCAGCAGTTTGGAGCCCTACTCCTATAATTCACCCCTCCACTTT